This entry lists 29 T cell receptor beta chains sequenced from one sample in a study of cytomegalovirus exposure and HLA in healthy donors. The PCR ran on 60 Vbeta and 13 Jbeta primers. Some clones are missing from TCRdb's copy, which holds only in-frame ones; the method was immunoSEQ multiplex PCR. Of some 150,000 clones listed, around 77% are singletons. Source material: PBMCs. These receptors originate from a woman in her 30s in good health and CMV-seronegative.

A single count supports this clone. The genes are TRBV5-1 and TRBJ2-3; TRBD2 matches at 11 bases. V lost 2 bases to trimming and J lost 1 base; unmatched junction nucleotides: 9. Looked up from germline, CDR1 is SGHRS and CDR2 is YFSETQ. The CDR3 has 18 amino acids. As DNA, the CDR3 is TGCGCCAGCAGCTTTAGGCCTAGCGGGGGGCCGGGCACAGATACGCAGTATTTT. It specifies CASSFRPSGGPGTDTQYF.

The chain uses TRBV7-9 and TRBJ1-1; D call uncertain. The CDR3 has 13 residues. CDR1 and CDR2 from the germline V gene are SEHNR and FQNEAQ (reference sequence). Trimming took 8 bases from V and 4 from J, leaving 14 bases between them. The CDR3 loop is CASAGRERTEAFF. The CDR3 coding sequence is TGTGCCAGCGCGGGGAGGGAACGCACTGAAGCTTTCTTT.

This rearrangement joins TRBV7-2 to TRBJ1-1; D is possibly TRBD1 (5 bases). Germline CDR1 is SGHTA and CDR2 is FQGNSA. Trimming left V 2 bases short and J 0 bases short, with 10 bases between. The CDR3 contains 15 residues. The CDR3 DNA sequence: TGTGCCAGCAGCTTATCCGGGACTTTGAACACTGAAGCTTTCTTT. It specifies CASSLSGTLNTEAFF.

The CDR3 region has the DNA TGTGCCAGCAGCATAGGGACCGGAGGTGGAAACACCATATATTTT. Translation gives CASSIGTGGGNTIYF. This chain joins TRBV7-2 and TRBJ1-3; a weak D match, TRBD1 (5 bases). V lost 5 bases to trimming and J lost 3 bases, with 14 bases between them. Germline V lookup: CDR1 SGHTA, CDR2 FQGNSA. The CDR3 loop spans 15 amino acids.

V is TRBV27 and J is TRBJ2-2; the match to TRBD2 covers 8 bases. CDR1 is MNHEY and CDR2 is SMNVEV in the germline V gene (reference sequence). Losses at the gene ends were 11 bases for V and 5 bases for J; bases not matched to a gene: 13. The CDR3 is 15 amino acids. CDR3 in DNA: TGTGCCGGCCCCGCGGCGGCGGGAGGTACCGGGGAGCTGTTTTTT. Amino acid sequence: CAGPAAAGGTGELFF.

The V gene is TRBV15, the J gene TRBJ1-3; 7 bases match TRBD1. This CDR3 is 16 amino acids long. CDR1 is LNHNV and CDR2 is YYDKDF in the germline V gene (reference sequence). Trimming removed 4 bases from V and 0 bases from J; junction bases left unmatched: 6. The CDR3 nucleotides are TGTGCCACCAGCAACCTCTGGACAGGCTCTGGAAACACCATATATTTT. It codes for CATSNLWTGSGNTIYF.

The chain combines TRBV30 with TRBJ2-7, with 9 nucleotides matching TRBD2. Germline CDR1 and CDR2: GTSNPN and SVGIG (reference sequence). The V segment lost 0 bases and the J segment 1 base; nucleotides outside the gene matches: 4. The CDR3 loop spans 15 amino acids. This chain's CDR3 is CAWSVASGRSYEQYF. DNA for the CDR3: TGTGCCTGGAGTGTGGCGAGCGGGAGGTCCTACGAGCAGTACTTC.

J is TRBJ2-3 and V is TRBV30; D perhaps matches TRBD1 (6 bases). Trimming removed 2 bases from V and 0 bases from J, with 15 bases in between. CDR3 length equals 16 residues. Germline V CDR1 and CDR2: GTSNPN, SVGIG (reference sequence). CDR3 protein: CAWSTKRQVSTDTQYF. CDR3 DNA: TGTGCCTGGAGTACCAAAAGACAGGTCAGCACAGATACGCAGTATTTT.

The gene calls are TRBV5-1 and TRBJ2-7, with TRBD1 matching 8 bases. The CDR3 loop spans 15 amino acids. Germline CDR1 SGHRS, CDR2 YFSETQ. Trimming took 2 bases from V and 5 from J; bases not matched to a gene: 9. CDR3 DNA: TGCGCCAGCAGCTTTTCTGGGACAGGTAATCACGAGCAGTACTTC. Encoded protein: CASSFSGTGNHEQYF.

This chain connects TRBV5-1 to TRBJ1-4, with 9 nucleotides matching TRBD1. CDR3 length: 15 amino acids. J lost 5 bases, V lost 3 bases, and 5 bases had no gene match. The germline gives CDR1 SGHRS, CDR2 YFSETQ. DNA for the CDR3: TGCGCCAGCAGCTGGGGGACAGGGAGAAATGAAAAACTGTTTTTT. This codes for CASSWGTGRNEKLFF.

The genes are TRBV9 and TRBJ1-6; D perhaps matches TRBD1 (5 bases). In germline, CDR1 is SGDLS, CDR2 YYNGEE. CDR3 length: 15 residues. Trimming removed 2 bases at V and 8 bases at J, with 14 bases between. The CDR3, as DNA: TGTGCCAGCAGCGTCTCGACAGAACCGCATTCACCCCTCCACTTT. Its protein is CASSVSTEPHSPLHF.

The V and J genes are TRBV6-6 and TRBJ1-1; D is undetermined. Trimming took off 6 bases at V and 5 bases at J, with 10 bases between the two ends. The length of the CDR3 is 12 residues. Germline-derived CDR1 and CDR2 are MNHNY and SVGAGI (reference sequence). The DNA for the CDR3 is TGTGCCAGCAGGGGTACGAGGACTGAAGCTTTCTTT. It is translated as CASRGTRTEAFF.

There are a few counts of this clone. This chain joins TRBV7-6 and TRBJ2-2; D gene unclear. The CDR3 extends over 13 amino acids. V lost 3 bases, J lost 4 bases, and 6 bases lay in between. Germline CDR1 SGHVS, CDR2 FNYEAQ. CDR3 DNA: TGTGCCAGCAGCTTCCGGTTCACCGGGGAGCTGTTTTTT. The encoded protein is CASSFRFTGELFF.

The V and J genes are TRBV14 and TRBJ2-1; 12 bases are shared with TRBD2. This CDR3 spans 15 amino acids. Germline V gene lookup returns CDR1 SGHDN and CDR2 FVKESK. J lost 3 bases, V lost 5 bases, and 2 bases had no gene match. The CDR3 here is CASSTLAGGYNEQFF. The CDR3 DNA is TGTGCCAGCAGCACACTAGCGGGGGGCTACAATGAGCAGTTCTTC. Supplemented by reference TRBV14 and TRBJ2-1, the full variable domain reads EAGVTQFPSHSVIEKGQTVTLRCDPISGHDNLYWYRRVMGKEIKFLLHFVKESKQDESGMPNNRFLAERTGGTYSTLKVQPAELEDSGVYFCASSTLAGGYNEQFFGPGTRLTVL.

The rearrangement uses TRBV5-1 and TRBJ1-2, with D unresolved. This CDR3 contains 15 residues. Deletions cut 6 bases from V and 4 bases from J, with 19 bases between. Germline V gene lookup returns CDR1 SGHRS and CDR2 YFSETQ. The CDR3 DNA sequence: TGCGCCAGCAAGATTACTGAGGGCGGATTCTATGGCTACACCTTC. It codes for CASKITEGGFYGYTF.

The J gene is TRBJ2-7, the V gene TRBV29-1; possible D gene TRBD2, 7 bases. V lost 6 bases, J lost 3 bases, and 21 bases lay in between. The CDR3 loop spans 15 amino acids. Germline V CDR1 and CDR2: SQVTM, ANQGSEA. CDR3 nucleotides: TGCAGCGTGCTTGGGAGGGGGAGGCAGATCTACGAGCAGTACTTC. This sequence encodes CSVLGRGRQIYEQYF.

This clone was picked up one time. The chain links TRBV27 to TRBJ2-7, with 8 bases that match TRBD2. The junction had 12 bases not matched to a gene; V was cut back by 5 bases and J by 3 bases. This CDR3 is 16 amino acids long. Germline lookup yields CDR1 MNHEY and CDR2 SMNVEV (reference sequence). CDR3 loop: CASSPQGSGTGYEQYF. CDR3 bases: TGTGCCAGCAGTCCTCAAGGTAGCGGGACGGGCTACGAGCAGTACTTC.

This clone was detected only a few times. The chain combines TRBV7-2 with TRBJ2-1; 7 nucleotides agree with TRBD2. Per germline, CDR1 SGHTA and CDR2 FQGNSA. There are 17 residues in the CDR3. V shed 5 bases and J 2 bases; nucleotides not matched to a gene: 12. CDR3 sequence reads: CASSPDPLAETYNEQFF. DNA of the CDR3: TGTGCCAGCAGCCCAGACCCCCTAGCGGAGACCTACAATGAGCAGTTCTTC.

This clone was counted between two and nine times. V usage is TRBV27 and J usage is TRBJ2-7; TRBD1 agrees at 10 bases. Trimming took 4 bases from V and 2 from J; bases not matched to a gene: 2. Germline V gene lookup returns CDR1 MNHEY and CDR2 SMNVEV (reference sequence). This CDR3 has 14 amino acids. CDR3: CASSWGTGAYEQYF. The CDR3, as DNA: TGTGCCAGCAGTTGGGGGACAGGGGCCTACGAGCAGTACTTC.

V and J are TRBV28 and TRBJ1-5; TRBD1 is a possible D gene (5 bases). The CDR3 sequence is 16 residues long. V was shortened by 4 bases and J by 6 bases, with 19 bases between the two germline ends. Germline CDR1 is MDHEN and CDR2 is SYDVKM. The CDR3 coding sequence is TGTGCCAGCAGTTCCCCGGGGGATGCCGTTAGTCAGCCCCAGCATTTT. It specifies CASSSPGDAVSQPQHF. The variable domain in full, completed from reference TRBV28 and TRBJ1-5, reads DVKVTQSSRYLVKRTGEKVFLECVQDMDHENMFWYRQDPGLGLRLIYFSYDVKMKEKGDIPEGYSVSREKKERFSLILESASTNQTSMYLCASSSPGDAVSQPQHFGDGTRLSIL.

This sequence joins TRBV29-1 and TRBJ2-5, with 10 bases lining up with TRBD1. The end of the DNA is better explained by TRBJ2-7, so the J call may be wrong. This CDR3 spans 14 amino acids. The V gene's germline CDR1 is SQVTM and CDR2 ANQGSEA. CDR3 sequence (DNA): TGCAGCGTTGAAGGGACAGGGGGAACCTACGAGCAGTACTTC. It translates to CSVEGTGGTYEQYF.

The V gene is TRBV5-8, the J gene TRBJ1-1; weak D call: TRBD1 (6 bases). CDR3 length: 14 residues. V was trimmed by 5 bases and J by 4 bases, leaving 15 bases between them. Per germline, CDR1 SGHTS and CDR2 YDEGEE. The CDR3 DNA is TGTGCCAGCAGATCGAACAGGGCGAGCACTGAAGCTTTCTTT. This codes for CASRSNRASTEAFF.

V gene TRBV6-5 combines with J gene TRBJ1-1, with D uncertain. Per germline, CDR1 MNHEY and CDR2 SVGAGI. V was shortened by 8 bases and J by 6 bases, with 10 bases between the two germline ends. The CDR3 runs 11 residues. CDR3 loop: CASSRPPEAFF. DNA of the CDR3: TGTGCCAGCTCGCGGCCTCCTGAAGCTTTCTTT.

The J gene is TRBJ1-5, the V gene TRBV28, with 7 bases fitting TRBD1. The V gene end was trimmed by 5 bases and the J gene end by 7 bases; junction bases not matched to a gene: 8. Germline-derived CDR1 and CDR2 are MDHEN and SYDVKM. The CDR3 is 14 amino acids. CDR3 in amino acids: CASSPRQGDQPQHF. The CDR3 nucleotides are TGTGCCAGCAGTCCACGACAGGGCGACCAGCCCCAGCATTTT. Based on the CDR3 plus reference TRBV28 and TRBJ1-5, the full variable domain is DVKVTQSSRYLVKRTGEKVFLECVQDMDHENMFWYRQDPGLGLRLIYFSYDVKMKEKGDIPEGYSVSREKKERFSLILESASTNQTSMYLCASSPRQGDQPQHFGDGTRLSIL.

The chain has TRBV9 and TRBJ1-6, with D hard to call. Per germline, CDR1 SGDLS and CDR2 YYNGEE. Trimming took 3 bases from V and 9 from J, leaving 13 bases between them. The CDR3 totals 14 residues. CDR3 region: CASSGDSSGSPLHF. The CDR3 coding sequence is TGTGCCAGCAGCGGCGACTCCAGCGGTTCACCCCTCCACTTT.

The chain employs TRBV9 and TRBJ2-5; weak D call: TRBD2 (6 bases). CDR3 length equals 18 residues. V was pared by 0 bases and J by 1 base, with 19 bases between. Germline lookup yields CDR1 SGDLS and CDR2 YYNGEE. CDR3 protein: CASSVGHSSVWGQETQYF. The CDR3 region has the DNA TGTGCCAGCAGCGTAGGGCATTCTAGCGTTTGGGGCCAAGAGACCCAGTACTTC.

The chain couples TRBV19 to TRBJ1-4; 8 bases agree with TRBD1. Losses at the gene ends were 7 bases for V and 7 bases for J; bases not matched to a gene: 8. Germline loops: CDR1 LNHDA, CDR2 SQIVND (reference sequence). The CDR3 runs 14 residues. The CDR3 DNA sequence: TGTGCCAGTAATACCCAGGGGGCTAGTGAAAAACTGTTTTTT. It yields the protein CASNTQGASEKLFF.

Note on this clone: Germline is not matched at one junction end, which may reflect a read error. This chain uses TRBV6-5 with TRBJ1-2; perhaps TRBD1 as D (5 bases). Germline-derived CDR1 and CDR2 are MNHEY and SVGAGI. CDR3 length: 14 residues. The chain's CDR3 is CASSYSGGDYGYPF. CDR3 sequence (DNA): TGTGCCAGCAGTTACTCTGGAGGGGACTATGGCTACCCCTTC.

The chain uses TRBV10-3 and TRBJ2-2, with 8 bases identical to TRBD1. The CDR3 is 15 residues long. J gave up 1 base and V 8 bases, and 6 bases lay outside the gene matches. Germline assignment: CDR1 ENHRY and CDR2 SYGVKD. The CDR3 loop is CAIADRGLNTGELFF. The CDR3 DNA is TGTGCCATCGCAGACAGGGGCTTGAACACCGGGGAGCTGTTTTTT.